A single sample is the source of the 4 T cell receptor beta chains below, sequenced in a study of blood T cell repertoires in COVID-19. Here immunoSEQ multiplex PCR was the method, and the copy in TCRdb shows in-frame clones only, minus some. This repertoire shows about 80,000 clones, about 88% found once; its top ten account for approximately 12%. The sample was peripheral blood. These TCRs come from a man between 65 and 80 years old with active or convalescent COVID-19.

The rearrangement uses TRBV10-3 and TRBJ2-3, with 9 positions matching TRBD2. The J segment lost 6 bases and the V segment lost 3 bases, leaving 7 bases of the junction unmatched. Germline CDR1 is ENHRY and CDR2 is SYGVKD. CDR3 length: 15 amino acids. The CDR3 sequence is CAISDTPSGADTQYF. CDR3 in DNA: TGTGCCATCAGTGATACCCCTAGCGGGGCTGATACGCAGTATTTT.

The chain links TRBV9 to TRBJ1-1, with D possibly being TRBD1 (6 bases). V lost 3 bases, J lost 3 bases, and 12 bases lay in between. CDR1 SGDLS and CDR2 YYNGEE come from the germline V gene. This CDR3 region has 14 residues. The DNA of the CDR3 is TGTGCCAGCAGCGCCGAGGGGGTTTACACTGAAGCTTTCTTT. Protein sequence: CASSAEGVYTEAFF.

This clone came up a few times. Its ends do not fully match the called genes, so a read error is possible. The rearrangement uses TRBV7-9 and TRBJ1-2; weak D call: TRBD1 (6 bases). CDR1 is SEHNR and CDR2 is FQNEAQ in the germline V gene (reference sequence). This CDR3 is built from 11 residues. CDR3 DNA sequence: TGTGCCAGCAGCAGCGACCGGGACATTCTCTTC. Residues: CASSSDRDILF.

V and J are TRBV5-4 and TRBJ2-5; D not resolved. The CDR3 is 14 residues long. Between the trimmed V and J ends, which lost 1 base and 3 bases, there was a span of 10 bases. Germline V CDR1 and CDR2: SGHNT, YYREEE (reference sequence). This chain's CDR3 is CASSLWAAKETQYF. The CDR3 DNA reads TGTGCCAGCAGCTTGTGGGCAGCCAAAGAGACCCAGTACTTC.